This TCR beta chain appears in the sequencing data of a study of vaccination effects on CD4 cells after COVID-19. As concerns this clone: Its specificity is not known.

Deletions cut 4 bases from V and 9 bases from J, with 15 bases between. This CDR3 spans 13 amino acids. Germline V gene lookup returns CDR1 MNHEY and CDR2 SVGAGI. Notes on the study in general: Healthy vaccinees' vaccine-induced clones included only 1 of 255 cross-reacting with common cold coronaviruses.

Antigen-specific CD4+ T cells expanded by the ViraFEST assay with viral peptide pools were then sequenced. Following 10 days of culture, CD4+ T cells were isolated. Prior SARS-CoV-2 infection was absent in the vaccine recipients, as shown by negative nucleocapsid antibodies. Researchers swapped half the medium for IL-2 medium on both days 3 and 7. Sequencing was performed with immunoSEQ multiplex PCR; in TCRdb, only in-frame clones are kept and a portion is missing. The data hold approximately 25,000 clones, with 55% to 75% observed a single time. This specimen consisted of CD4+ T cells from PBMCs cultured with SARS-CoV-2 spike peptides, obtained before COVID-19 vaccination. The clonotype comes from a human donor who received a COVID-19 vaccine. The chain links TRBV6-5 to TRBJ1-2; D is uncertain. The CDR3 nucleotides are TGTGCCAGCAGTTGGAACCCGGGAGAGAGCTACACCTTC. Translated: CASSWNPGESYTF.